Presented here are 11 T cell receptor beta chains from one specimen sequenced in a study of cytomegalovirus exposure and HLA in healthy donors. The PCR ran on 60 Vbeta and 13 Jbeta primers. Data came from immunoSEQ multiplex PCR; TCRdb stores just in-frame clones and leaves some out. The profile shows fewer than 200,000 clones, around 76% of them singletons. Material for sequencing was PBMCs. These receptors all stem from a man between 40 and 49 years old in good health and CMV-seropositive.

CDR3 amino acids: CASSPGKSTSDDQPQHF. CDR3 bases: TGTGCCAGCAGCCCTGGAAAATCCACTAGTGACGATCAGCCCCAGCATTTT. The chain recombines TRBV5-8 with TRBJ1-5, with unresolved D. The germline V gene has CDR1 SGHTS and CDR2 YDEGEE. The V end lost 4 bases, the J end lost 5 bases, and 22 bases lay between the germline ends. The CDR3 has 17 amino acids. Complete variable domain (other parts from reference TRBV5-8 and TRBJ1-5): EAGVTQSPTHLIKTRGQQATLRCSPISGHTSVYWYQQALGLGLQFLLWYDEGEERNRGNFPPRFSGRQFPNYSSELNVNALELEDSALYLCASSPGKSTSDDQPQHFGDGTRLSIL.

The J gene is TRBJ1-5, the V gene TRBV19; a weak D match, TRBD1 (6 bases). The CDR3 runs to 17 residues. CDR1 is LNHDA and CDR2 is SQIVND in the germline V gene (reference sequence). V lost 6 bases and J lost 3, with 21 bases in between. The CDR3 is CASRHTSGGRNNQPQHF. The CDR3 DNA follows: TGTGCCAGTAGACACACGTCGGGGGGCAGGAACAATCAGCCCCAGCATTTT.

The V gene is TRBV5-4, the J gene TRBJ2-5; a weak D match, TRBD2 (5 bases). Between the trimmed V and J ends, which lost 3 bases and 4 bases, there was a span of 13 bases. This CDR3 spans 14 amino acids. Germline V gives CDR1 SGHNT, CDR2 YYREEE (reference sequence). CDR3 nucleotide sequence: TGTGCCAGCAGCTCGATTCGGGGTCTAGAGACCCAGTACTTC. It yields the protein CASSSIRGLETQYF.

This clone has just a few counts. CDR3 nucleotide sequence: TGTGCCAGCAGCTTAGTAGGGGGCAGTCAGCCCCAGCATTTT. It yields the protein CASSLVGGSQPQHF. The chain employs TRBV7-2 and TRBJ1-5, with TRBD1 identical over 7 bases. Trimming at V came to 1 base and at J to 6 bases, leaving 3 bases not matched to a gene. The CDR3 contains 14 residues. The V gene's germline CDR1 is SGHTA and CDR2 FQGNSA.

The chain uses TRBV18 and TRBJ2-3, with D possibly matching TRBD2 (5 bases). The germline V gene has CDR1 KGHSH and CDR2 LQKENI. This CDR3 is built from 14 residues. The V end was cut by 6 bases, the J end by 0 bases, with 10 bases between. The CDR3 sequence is CASSGETSTDTQYF. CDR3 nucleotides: TGTGCCAGCTCCGGGGAGACTAGCACAGATACGCAGTATTTT.

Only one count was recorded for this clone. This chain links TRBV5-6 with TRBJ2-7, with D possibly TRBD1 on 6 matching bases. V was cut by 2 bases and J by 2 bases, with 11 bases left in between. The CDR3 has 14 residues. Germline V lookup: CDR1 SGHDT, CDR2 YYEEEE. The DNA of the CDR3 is TGTGCCAGCAGCTTAAGAGACAGGACCTACGAGCAGTACTTC. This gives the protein CASSLRDRTYEQYF.

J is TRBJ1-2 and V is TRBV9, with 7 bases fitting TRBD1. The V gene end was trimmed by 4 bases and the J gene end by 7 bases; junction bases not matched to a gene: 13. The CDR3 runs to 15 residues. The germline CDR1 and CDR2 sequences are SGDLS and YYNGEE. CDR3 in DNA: TGTGCCAGCAGCTCACAGGGGTTTTCGGACGGTGGCTACACCTTC. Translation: CASSSQGFSDGGYTF. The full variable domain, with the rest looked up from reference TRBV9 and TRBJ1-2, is DSGVTQTPKHLITATGQRVTLRCSPRSGDLSVYWYQQSLDQGLQFLIQYYNGEERAKGNILERFSAQQFPDLHSELNLSSLELGDSALYFCASSSQGFSDGGYTFGSGTRLTVV.

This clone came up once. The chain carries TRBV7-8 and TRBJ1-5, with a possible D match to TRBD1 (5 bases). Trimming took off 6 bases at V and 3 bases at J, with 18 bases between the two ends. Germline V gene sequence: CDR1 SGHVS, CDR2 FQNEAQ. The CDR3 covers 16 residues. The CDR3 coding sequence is TGTGCCAGCAGGCCAAGGGGAGGCTTACCCAATCAGCCCCAGCATTTT. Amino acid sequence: CASRPRGGLPNQPQHF.

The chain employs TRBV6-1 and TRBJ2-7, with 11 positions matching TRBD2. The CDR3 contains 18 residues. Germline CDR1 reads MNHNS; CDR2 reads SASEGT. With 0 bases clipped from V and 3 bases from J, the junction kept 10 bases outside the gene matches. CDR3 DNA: TGTGCCAGCAGTGAAGCTACTTTTCTAGCGGGGGGTGGCTACGAGCAGTACTTC. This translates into CASSEATFLAGGGYEQYF.

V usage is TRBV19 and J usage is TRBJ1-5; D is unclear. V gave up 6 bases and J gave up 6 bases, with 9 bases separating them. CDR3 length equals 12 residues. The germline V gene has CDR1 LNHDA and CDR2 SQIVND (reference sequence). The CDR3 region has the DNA TGTGCCAGTAGCCTCCTTTCTCAGCCCCAGCATTTT. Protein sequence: CASSLLSQPQHF.

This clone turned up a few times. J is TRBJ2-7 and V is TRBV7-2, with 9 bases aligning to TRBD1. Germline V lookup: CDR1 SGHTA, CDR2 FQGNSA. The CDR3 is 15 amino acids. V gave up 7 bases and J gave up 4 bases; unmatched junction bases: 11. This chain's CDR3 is CASNPVGTGHYEQYF. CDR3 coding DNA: TGTGCCAGCAACCCCGTCGGGACAGGGCATTACGAGCAGTACTTC.